A selection of T cell receptor beta chains follows, all from one sample in a study of OX40 agonist ivuxolimab in advanced cancers. Data came from immunoSEQ multiplex PCR; TCRdb stores just in-frame clones and leaves some out. This sample has tens of thousands of clones; 86% occur once, and the top ten carry approximately 1.9%. This specimen consisted of CD4+ or CD8+ T cells sorted from blood, obtained in a trial of the OX40 agonist ivuxolimab. Source of these receptors: an adult with an advanced solid tumor such as melanoma, head and neck, liver or kidney cancer. CDR3s include the opening cysteine and the closing phenylalanine or tryptophan. Each record gives: J gene, clone size, V gene, D gene, CDR3 length, CDR3 protein, CDR3 DNA. D genes are given only for firm matches. The listing skips clone size in some rows; elsewhere it reads once, few, many or a size class.

TRBJ2-7 . TRBV5-1 . 15 CASTPFRTDSYEQYF TGCGCCAGCACCCCCTTCAGGACGGACTCCTACGAGCAGTACTTC
TRBJ1-4 . TRBV4-2 . 13 CASRQPSNEKLFF TGTGCCAGCAGACAACCAAGTAATGAAAAACTGTTTTTT
TRBJ1-5 . TRBV19 TRBD1 14 CASSMKGANQPQHF TGTGCCAGTAGTATGAAGGGGGCTAATCAGCCCCAGCATTTT
TRBJ1-2 . TRBV4-1 . 18 CASSQEILGGKLGYGYTF TGCGCCAGCAGCCAAGAAATTTTGGGGGGGAAGTTGGGCTATGGCTACACCTTC
TRBJ1-1 . TRBV10-1 . 15 CASSESGSMGTEAFF TGCGCCAGCAGTGAGTCGGGGTCAATGGGCACTGAAGCTTTCTTT
TRBJ1-3 . TRBV6-5 . 16 CASSYSGVGSGNTIYF TGTGCCAGCAGTTACTCCGGGGTAGGCTCTGGAAACACCATATATTTT
TRBJ1-2 . TRBV2 TRBD1 17 CASSEAGTGGAVNGYTF TGTGCCAGCAGTGAAGCGGGGACAGGGGGCGCGGTAAATGGCTACACCTTC
TRBJ1-1 . TRBV19 . 13 CASSLEKGTEAFF TGTGCCAGTAGCCTCGAGAAGGGAACTGAAGCTTTCTTT
TRBJ1-1 once TRBV11-2 . 16 CASSLFLGGTIAEAFF TGTGCCAGCAGTTTATTTCTGGGGGGAACAATAGCTGAAGCTTTCTTT
TRBJ2-2 few TRBV7-2 TRBD1 17 CASSLARQGALSGELFF TGTGCCAGCAGCTTAGCCCGGCAGGGGGCGCTTTCTGGGGAGCTGTTTTTT
TRBJ2-3 . TRBV27 . 19 CASSLGYRANSGKADTQYF TGTGCCAGCAGTTTGGGCTACAGGGCCAATTCAGGGAAGGCAGATACGCAGTATTTT
TRBJ2-1 . TRBV6-4 TRBD2 14 CASKGLAGLNEQFF TGTGCCAGCAAAGGACTAGCGGGACTCAATGAGCAGTTCTTC
TRBJ2-1 . TRBV6-5 . 14 CASKEGGAYNEQFF TGTGCCAGCAAGGAAGGGGGGGCCTACAATGAGCAGTTCTTC
TRBJ2-7 few TRBV4-1 . 12 CASSQDRGEQYF TGCGCCAGCAGCCAAGACAGAGGCGAGCAGTACTTC
TRBJ2-1 . TRBV29-1 TRBD1 16 CSVEPGQGGSYNEQFF TGCAGCGTTGAGCCGGGACAGGGGGGATCCTACAATGAGCAGTTCTTC
TRBJ2-3 . TRBV7-9 . 14 CASSLDQGGDTQYF TGTGCCAGCAGCTTAGACCAGGGTGGAGATACGCAGTATTTT
TRBJ2-7 . TRBV5-1 . 15 CASSLGGAENYEQYF TGCGCCAGCAGCTTGGGAGGGGCCGAAAACTACGAGCAGTACTTC
TRBJ2-3 . TRBV5-1 . 13 CASSGQGTDTQYF TGCGCCAGCAGCGGGCAGGGGACAGATACGCAGTATTTT
TRBJ2-3 few TRBV2 TRBD2 14 CASSIAGAGDTQYF TGTGCCAGCAGTATAGCGGGAGCGGGAGATACGCAGTATTTT
TRBJ2-5 . TRBV7-9 . 15 CASSLGRGAQETQYF TGTGCCAGCAGCTTAGGGCGGGGTGCCCAAGAGACCCAGTACTTC
TRBJ2-7 . TRBV19 . 14 CASSGPGRTYEQYF TGTGCCAGTAGTGGGCCGGGCAGGACCTACGAGCAGTACTTC
TRBJ2-5 . TRBV27 . 14 CASSDRTPRETQYF TGTGCCAGCAGTGACAGGACCCCACGGGAGACCCAGTACTTC
TRBJ2-2 . TRBV28 . 15 CASSLSGMGAGELFF TGTGCCAGCAGTTTATCTGGGATGGGGGCCGGGGAGCTGTTTTTT
TRBJ1-1 once TRBV7-9 TRBD1 15 CASSIRGQGNTEAFF TGTGCCAGCAGCATTCGCGGACAGGGAAACACTGAAGCTTTCTTT
TRBJ2-7 . TRBV13 . 15 CASSSQRDFSYEQYF TGTGCCAGCAGCTCCCAAAGGGACTTTTCTTACGAGCAGTACTTC
TRBJ2-5 . TRBV5-6 . 11 CASSSLETQYF TGTGCCAGCAGCTCTCTAGAGACCCAGTACTTC
TRBJ1-4 few TRBV5-8 . 13 CASPLGYNEKLFF TGTGCCTCCCCGTTGGGATATAATGAAAAACTGTTTTTT
TRBJ2-3 . TRBV9 TRBD2 16 CASSGTGTSGMDTQYF TGTGCCAGCAGCGGGACCGGCACTAGCGGGATGGATACGCAGTATTTT
TRBJ2-2 . TRBV19 TRBD1 15 CASRPTGANTGELFF TGTGCCAGTAGACCGACAGGGGCGAACACCGGGGAGCTGTTTTTT
TRBJ1-3 . TRBV12-5 . 13 CASVRDSGNTIYF TGTGCTAGCGTCCGTGACTCTGGAAACACCATATATTTT